This T cell receptor (beta chain) was captured by sequencing in a study of beta chain features in type 1 diabetes. This clone has a handful of counts. Its target is not known. The authors reverse transcribed all of the isolated RNA, so sequencing captured expressed TCRB transcripts. Sequencing of naive, central memory and regulatory T cell samples gave an average of roughly 3.6 million reads. Sequencing used immunoSEQ multiplex PCR; TCRdb keeps in-frame clones, though not all of them. The table has over 100,000 clones, around 15% seen once; the top ten hold 2% to 3%. Findings and limits, study-wide: In patients and controls equally, PCR might favor templates that are shorter. Still unanswered here is whether HLA type influences TCRB rearrangement. Moderately but significantly shorter TCRB CDR3s were found in Type 1 diabetes patients in all four CD4+ subsets. Since sequencing was performed on cDNA, cells with high TCR expression could be over-represented.

This sequence was found in a man younger than 45 with type 1 diabetes. The sequenced sample consisted of central memory CD4+ T cells from blood.

CDR3 nucleotides: TGTGCCTGGAGTATCAGGGGGGCAGATACGCAGTATTTT. The encoded protein is CAWSIRGADTQYF. The rearrangement links TRBV30 to TRBJ2-3, with D possibly matching TRBD1 (7 bases). The CDR3 contains 13 residues. The V gene's germline CDR1 is GTSNPN and CDR2 SVGIG (reference sequence). Deletions cut 2 bases from V and 4 bases from J, with 10 bases between.